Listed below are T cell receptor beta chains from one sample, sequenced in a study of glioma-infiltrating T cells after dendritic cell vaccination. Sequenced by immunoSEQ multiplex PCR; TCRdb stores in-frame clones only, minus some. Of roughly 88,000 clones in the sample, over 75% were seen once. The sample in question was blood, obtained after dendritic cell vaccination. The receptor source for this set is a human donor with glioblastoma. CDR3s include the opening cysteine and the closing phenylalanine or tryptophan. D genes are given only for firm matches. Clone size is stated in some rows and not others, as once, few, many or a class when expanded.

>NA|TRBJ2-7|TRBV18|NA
TGTGCCAGCTCACCAGAAGACAGGAGGAGCTCCTACGAGCAGTACTTC
CASSPEDRRSSYEQYF
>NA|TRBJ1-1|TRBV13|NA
TGTGCCAGCAGCTTACCCCAGGGGCGGGGGAGGGCTGAAGCTTTCTTT
CASSLPQGRGRAEAFF
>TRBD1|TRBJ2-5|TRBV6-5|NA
TGTGCCAGCAGTTACTCGGGACAGGGGGCATGGGAGACCCAGTACTTC
CASSYSGQGAWETQYF
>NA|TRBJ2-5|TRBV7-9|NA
TGTGCCAGCAGCTTGCGACAGGCACAAGAGACCCAGTACTTC
CASSLRQAQETQYF
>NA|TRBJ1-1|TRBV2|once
TGTGCCAGCAGTGTGACACAGGCGGAAGCTTTCTTT
CASSVTQAEAFF
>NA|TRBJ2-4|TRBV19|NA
TGTGCCAGCAGCCAACAGGGTGCAAAAAACATTCAGTACTTC
CASSQQGAKNIQYF
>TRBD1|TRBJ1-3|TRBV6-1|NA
TGTGCCAGTCATCCTGGCAGGGGGCAAGGAAACACCATATATTTT
CASHPGRGQGNTIYF
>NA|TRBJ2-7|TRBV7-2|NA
TGTGCCAGCAGCTTAGGCAGGGGCGGCTACGAGCAGTACTTC
CASSLGRGGYEQYF
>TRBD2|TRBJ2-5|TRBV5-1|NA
TGCGCCAGCAGCTTGTATCGGGGGGAAGCAGAGACCCAGTACTTC
CASSLYRGEAETQYF
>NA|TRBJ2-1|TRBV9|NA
TGTGCCAGCAGCGTCAGAGGGACAGTAGCGGGATCCTCCTACAATGAGCAGTTCTTC
CASSVRGTVAGSSYNEQFF
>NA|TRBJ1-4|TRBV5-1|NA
TGCGCCAGCAGCTTGGGGCAGGCAGTTGCAACTAATGAAAAACTGTTTTTT
CASSLGQAVATNEKLFF
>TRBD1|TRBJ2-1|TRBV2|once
TGTGCCAGCAGGGCCGAAGGGGGCCGGAATGAGCAGTTCTTC
CASRAEGGRNEQFF
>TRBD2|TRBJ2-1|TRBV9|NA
TGTGCCAGCAGCGTAGTAGCCCCTACAGCGGGAGCACCCAATGAGCAGTTCTTC
CASSVVAPTAGAPNEQFF
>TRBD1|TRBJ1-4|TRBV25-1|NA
TGTGCCAGCAGTGAGGGGCAGGGGGCGCTAGGTGAAAAACTGTTTTTT
CASSEGQGALGEKLFF
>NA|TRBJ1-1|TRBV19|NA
TGTGCCAGTAGTTCGGGACGGGGGTACACTGAAGCTTTCTTT
CASSSGRGYTEAFF
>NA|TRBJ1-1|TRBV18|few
TGTGCCAGCTCCCGGGGGTCGGGGGACACTGAAGCTTTCTTT
CASSRGSGDTEAFF